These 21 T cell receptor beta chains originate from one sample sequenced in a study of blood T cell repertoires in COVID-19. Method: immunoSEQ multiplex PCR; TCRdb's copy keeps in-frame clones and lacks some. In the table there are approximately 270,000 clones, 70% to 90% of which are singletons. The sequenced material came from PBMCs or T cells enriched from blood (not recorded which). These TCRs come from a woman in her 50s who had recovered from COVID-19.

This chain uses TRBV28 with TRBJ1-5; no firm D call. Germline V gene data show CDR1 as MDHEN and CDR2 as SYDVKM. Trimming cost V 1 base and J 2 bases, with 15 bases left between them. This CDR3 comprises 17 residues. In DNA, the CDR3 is TGTGCCAGCAGTTTATATGCGGGAGGCGGGGGCAATCAGCCCCAGCATTTT. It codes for CASSLYAGGGGNQPQHF.

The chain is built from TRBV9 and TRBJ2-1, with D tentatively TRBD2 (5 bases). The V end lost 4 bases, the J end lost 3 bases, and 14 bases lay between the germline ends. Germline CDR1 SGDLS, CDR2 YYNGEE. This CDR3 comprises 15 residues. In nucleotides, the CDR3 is TGTGCCAGCAGCTTTAGCGAGGAGCTCTACAATGAGCAGTTCTTC. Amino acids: CASSFSEELYNEQFF. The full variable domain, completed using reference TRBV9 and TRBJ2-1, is DSGVTQTPKHLITATGQRVTLRCSPRSGDLSVYWYQQSLDQGLQFLIQYYNGEERAKGNILERFSAQQFPDLHSELNLSSLELGDSALYFCASSFSEELYNEQFFGPGTRLTVL.

CDR3 sequence (DNA): TGTGCCAGCAGCTTAGTCACAGGGCCTACTGAAGCTTTCTTT. Protein: CASSLVTGPTEAFF. V gene TRBV11-2 combines with J gene TRBJ1-1, with a possible D match to TRBD1 (6 bases). Germline loops: CDR1 SGHAT, CDR2 FQNNGV. Trimming stripped 1 base from V and 5 bases from J, with 11 bases between. The CDR3 length is 14 residues.

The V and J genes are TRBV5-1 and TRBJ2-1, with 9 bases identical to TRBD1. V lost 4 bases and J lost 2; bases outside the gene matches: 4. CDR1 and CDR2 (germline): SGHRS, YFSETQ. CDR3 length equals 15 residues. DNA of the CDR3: TGCGCCAGCAGCCGACAGGGGGTGACCTACAATGAGCAGTTCTTC. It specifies CASSRQGVTYNEQFF.

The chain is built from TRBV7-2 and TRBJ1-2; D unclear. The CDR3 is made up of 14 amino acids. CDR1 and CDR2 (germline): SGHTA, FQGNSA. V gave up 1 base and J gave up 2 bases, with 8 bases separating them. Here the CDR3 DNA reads TGTGCCAGCAGCTTAGAGCCCCGGAACTATGGCTACACCTTC. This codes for CASSLEPRNYGYTF.

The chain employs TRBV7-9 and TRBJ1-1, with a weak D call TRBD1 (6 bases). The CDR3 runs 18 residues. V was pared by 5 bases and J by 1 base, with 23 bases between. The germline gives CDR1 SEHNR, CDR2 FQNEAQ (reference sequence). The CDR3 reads CASSPRAGTRLENTEAFF. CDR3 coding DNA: TGTGCCAGCAGCCCCAGGGCCGGGACAAGATTGGAGAACACTGAAGCTTTCTTT. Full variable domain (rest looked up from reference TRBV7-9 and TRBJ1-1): DTGVSQNPRHKITKRGQNVTFRCDPISEHNRLYWYRQTLGQGPEFLTYFQNEAQLEKSRLLSDRFSAERPKGSFSTLEIQRTEQGDSAMYLCASSPRAGTRLENTEAFFGQGTRLTVV.

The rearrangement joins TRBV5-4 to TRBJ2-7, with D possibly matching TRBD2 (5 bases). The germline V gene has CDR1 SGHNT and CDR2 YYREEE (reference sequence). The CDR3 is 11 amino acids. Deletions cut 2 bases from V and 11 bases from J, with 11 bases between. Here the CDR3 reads CASSLAGNEYF. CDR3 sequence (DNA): TGTGCCAGCAGCTTAGCCGGGAATGAGTACTTC.

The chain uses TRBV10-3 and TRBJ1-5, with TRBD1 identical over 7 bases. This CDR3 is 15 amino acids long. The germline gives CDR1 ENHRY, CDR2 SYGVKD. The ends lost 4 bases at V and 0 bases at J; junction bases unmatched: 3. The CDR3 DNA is TGTGCCATCAGTGCGACAGGGATTAGCAATCAGCCCCAGCATTTT. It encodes CAISATGISNQPQHF.

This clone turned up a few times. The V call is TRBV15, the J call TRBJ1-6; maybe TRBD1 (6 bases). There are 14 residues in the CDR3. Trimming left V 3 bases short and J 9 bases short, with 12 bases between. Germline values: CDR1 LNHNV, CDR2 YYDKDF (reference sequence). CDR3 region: CATSRTGGTSPLHF. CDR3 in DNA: TGTGCCACCAGCAGGACAGGAGGTACTTCACCCCTCCACTTT.

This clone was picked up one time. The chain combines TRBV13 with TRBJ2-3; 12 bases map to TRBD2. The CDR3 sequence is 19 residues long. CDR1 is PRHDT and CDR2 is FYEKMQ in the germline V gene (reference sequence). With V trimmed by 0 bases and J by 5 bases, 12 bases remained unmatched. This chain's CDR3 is CASSLGQAGLAGFGDTQYF. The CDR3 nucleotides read TGTGCCAGCAGCTTAGGACAGGCTGGACTAGCGGGATTTGGAGATACGCAGTATTTT.

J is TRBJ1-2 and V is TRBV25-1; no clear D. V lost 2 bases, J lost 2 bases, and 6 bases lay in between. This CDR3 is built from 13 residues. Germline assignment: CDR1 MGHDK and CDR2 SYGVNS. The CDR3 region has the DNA TGTGCCAGCAGTGAACCACGGAACTATGGCTACACCTTC. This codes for CASSEPRNYGYTF.

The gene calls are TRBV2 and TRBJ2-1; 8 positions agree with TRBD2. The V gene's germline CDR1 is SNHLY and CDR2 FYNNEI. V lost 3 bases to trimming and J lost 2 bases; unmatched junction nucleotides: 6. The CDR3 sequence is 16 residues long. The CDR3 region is CASSETAGATYNEQFF. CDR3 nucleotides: TGTGCCAGCAGTGAGACAGCGGGAGCAACCTACAATGAGCAGTTCTTC. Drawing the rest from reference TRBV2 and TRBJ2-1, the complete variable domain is EPEVTQTPSHQVTQMGQEVILRCVPISNHLYFYWYRQILGQKVEFLVSFYNNEISEKSEIFDDQFSVERPDGSNFTLKIRSTKLEDSAMYFCASSETAGATYNEQFFGPGTRLTVL.

The CDR3 here is CATLDSLSNQPQHF. CDR3 DNA: TGTGCCACCCTGGACAGTCTTAGCAATCAGCCCCAGCATTTT. V gene TRBV10-3 combines with J gene TRBJ1-5, with D possibly being TRBD1 (6 bases). V was pared by 10 bases and J by 0 bases, with 13 bases between. The CDR3 runs 14 residues. Per germline, CDR1 ENHRY and CDR2 SYGVKD.

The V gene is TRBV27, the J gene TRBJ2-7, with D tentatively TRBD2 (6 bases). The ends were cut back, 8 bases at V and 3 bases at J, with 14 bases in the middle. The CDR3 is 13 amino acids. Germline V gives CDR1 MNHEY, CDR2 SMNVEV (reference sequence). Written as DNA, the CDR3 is TGTGCCAGCGGAGGGATTCGTGGCTACGAGCAGTACTTC. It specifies CASGGIRGYEQYF.

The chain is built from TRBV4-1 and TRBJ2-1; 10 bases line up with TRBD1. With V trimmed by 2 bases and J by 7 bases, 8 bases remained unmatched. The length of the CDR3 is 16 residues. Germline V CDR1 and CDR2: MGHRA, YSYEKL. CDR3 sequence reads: CASSQTGQGITNEQFF. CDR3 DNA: TGCGCCAGCAGCCAAACGGGACAGGGGATAACTAATGAGCAGTTCTTC.

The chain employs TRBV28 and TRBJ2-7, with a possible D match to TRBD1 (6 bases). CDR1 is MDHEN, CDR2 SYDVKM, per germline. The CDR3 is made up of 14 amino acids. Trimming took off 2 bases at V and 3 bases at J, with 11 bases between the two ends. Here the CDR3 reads CASSLQRDNYEQYF. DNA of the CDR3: TGTGCCAGCAGTTTACAACGGGACAACTACGAGCAGTACTTC.

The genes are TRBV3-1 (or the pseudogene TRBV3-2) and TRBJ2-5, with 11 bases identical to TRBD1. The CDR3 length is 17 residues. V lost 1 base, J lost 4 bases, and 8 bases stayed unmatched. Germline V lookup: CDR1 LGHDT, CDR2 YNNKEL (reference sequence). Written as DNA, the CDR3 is TGTGCCAGCAGCCAAGCTTACGGGACAGGGGGTGGAGAGACCCAGTACTTC. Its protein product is CASSQAYGTGGGETQYF.

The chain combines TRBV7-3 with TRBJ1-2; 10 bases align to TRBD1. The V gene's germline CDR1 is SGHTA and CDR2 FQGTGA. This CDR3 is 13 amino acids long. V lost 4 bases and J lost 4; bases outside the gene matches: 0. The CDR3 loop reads CASSWTGGYGYTF. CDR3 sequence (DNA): TGTGCCAGCAGCTGGACAGGGGGCTATGGCTACACCTTC.

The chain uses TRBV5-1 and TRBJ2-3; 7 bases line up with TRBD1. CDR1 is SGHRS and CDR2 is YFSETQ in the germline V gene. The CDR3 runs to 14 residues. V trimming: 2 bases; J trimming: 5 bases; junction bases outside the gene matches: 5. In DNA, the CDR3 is TGCGCCAGCAGCTTAGAAGGGACAGAAGATACGCAGTATTTT. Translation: CASSLEGTEDTQYF. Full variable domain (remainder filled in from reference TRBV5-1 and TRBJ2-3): KAGVTQTPRYLIKTRGQQVTLSCSPISGHRSVSWYQQTPGQGLQFLFEYFSETQRNKGNFPGRFSGRQFSNSRSEMNVSTLELGDSALYLCASSLEGTEDTQYFGPGTRLTVL.

This chain's CDR3 is CASSFAGQGVMNTEAFF. As DNA, the CDR3 is TGCGCCAGCAGCTTCGCGGGACAGGGGGTCATGAACACTGAAGCTTTCTTT. The chain joins TRBV5-1 to TRBJ1-1, with TRBD1 matching over 11 bases. Unmatched junction bases numbered 6, after V lost 2 bases and J lost 0 bases. Germline V gives CDR1 SGHRS, CDR2 YFSETQ. This CDR3 contains 17 residues.

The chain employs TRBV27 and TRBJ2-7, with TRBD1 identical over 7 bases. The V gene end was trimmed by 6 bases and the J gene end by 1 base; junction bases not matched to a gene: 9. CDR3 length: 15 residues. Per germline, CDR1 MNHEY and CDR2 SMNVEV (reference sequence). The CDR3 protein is CASSLGTAISYEQYF. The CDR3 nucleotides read TGTGCCAGCAGCCTCGGGACAGCGATATCCTACGAGCAGTACTTC.